This T cell receptor beta chain was sequenced for a study of blood T cells in healthy people across ages. Note on this clonotype: No antigen is known for it.

Germline CDR1 and CDR2: ENHRY and SYGVKD. Trimming took 6 bases from V and 0 from J; bases not matched to a gene: 6. The CDR3 is 15 residues long. Primers used in a second PCR of about 6 to 11 cycles were a sample-barcoded 5' primer and a J-beta primer mix. TCRdb analysed the 5' RACE reads with MiXCR anew, one entry per CDR3 protein. This table holds 650,000 to 700,000 distinct CDR3 sequences, roughly half found once. Study results and caveats: More naive CD4+ cells and higher diversity marked long-lived donors relative to aged donors.

The sample taken for sequencing was blood. This sequence joins TRBV10-3 and TRBJ2-7, with 9 bases that match TRBD1. The source of this sequence is a woman over 75 in good health. The CDR3: CAISRQGGNSYEQYF. CDR3 DNA: TGTGCCATCAGCCGACAGGGGGGAAACTCCTACGAGCAGTACTTC.